This TCR beta chain was sequenced during a study of cytomegalovirus exposure and HLA in healthy donors. The PCR made use of 60 Vbeta and 13 Jbeta primers. Some clones are missing from TCRdb's copy, which holds only in-frame ones; the method was immunoSEQ multiplex PCR. The sample includes approximately 160,000 clones, about 84% of them seen just once. The CDR3 is made up of 16 amino acids. Germline lookup yields CDR1 SGHAT and CDR2 FQNNGV. V gave up 1 base and J gave up 6 bases, with 15 bases separating them. The clonotype comes from a man between 50 and 59 years old in good health and CMV-seropositive. The specimen was PBMCs. The chain couples TRBV11-2 to TRBJ1-4, with D perhaps matching TRBD1 (6 bases). Here the CDR3 DNA reads TGTGCCAGCAGCTTAGGGTACAGGGCGGGAGATGAAAAACTGTTTTTT. As protein: CASSLGYRAGDEKLFF.